The 12 T cell receptor beta chains below all came from one sample that was sequenced in a study of siplizumab effects on memory and regulatory T cells. TCRdb's copy holds only in-frame clones and misses some; the assay was immunoSEQ multiplex PCR. The data contain about 50,000 clones, 87% of them singletons. Sequencing used naive CD8+ T cells sorted from blood. The receptor set was obtained from a human donor in good health.

V gene TRBV7-9 combines with J gene TRBJ2-4, with D possibly matching TRBD2 (6 bases). Germline V CDR1 and CDR2: SEHNR, FQNEAQ (reference sequence). This CDR3 region has 15 residues. V lost 5 bases and J lost 1, with 12 bases in between. The DNA for the CDR3 is TGTGCCAGCAGCGTCGGAGGGAGGGCCAAAAACATTCAGTACTTC. Translated, it gives CASSVGGRAKNIQYF.

This chain joins TRBV7-9 and TRBJ1-2; D remains ambiguous. The CDR3 covers 14 residues. Germline CDR1 is SEHNR and CDR2 is FQNEAQ (reference sequence). V dropped 2 bases and J dropped 12 bases, with 19 bases sitting between them. Here the CDR3 DNA reads TGTGCCAGCAGCTTATCACGAGGACCCGGGGTGGACACCTTC. This encodes CASSLSRGPGVDTF.

This chain links TRBV7-9 with TRBJ1-1; D gene ambiguous. Trimming cost V 1 base and J 1 base, with 10 bases left between them. CDR1 is SEHNR and CDR2 is FQNEAQ in the germline V gene (reference sequence). The CDR3 totals 15 residues. The CDR3 coding sequence is TGTGCCAGCAGCTTAGTAAACAGTGGGAACACTGAAGCTTTCTTT. Translated: CASSLVNSGNTEAFF.

This chain uses TRBV27 with TRBJ2-7; TRBD1 matches at 10 bases. There are 14 residues in the CDR3. Germline assignment: CDR1 MNHEY and CDR2 SMNVEV (reference sequence). V shed 8 bases and J 2 bases; nucleotides not matched to a gene: 6. Here the CDR3 reads CASRMGQGPYEQYF. CDR3 nucleotides: TGTGCCAGCCGAATGGGACAGGGGCCCTACGAGCAGTACTTC.

The chain couples TRBV11-2 to TRBJ1-2; TRBD1 agrees at 10 bases. V shed 1 base, J shed 2 bases, and the junction held 10 bases outside the gene matches. The CDR3 is 18 amino acids. Per germline, CDR1 SGHAT and CDR2 FQNNGV. CDR3 in amino acids: CASSLAAGGTGDNYGYTF. The CDR3 bases are TGTGCCAGCAGCTTAGCCGCGGGGGGGACAGGGGACAACTATGGCTACACCTTC.

The rearrangement links TRBV13 to TRBJ2-1; TRBD2 matches 7 bases. Unmatched junction bases numbered 9, after V lost 3 bases and J lost 7 bases. This CDR3 region has 15 residues. The germline gives CDR1 PRHDT, CDR2 FYEKMQ (reference sequence). The CDR3 region has the DNA TGTGCCAGCAGCTTCAGTCGGCGGGAGTATAATGAGCAGTTCTTC. This gives the protein CASSFSRREYNEQFF.

The chain recombines TRBV5-6 with TRBJ2-7; D might be TRBD2 (6 bases). The CDR3 has 15 amino acids. Germline assignment: CDR1 SGHDT and CDR2 YYEEEE. Trimming removed 3 bases from V and 0 bases from J, with 13 bases in between. CDR3 in DNA: TGTGCCAGCAGCTACGCCCGGAGGGCCTCCTACGAGCAGTACTTC. It codes for CASSYARRASYEQYF.

This clone was seen only once. V and J are TRBV27 and TRBJ2-2, with a tentative D call TRBD1 (6 bases). Germline assignment: CDR1 MNHEY and CDR2 SMNVEV (reference sequence). Trimming removed 8 bases from V and 0 bases from J, with 10 bases in between. This CDR3 is 14 amino acids long. The CDR3 DNA sequence: TGTGCCAGCGCCGGGACAACGAACACCGGGGAGCTGTTTTTT. Protein product: CASAGTTNTGELFF.

The J gene is TRBJ2-3, the V gene TRBV18, with D possibly matching TRBD1 (6 bases). The CDR3 runs to 15 residues. V dropped 0 bases and J dropped 6 bases, with 13 bases sitting between them. In germline, CDR1 is KGHSH, CDR2 LQKENI. The CDR3 protein is CASSPPPGVFDTQYF. The CDR3 nucleotides read TGTGCCAGCTCACCACCCCCAGGGGTATTTGATACGCAGTATTTT. The full variable domain, its missing parts supplied by reference TRBV18 and TRBJ2-3, is NAGVMQNPRHLVRRRGQEARLRCSPMKGHSHVYWYRQLPEEGLKFMVYLQKENIIDESGMPKERFSAEFPKEGPSILRIQQVVRGDSAAYFCASSPPPGVFDTQYFGPGTRLTVL.

This clone was seen just once. The rearrangement links TRBV5-8 to TRBJ2-1, with D tentatively TRBD2 (5 bases). With 1 base removed from V and 9 bases from J, the gap between germline ends came to 14 bases. Germline V gene data show CDR1 as SGHTS and CDR2 as YDEGEE. The CDR3 contains 14 residues. The CDR3 sequence is CASSLLAMASEQFF. The CDR3 nucleotides read TGTGCCAGCAGCTTGCTAGCTATGGCGAGTGAGCAGTTCTTC.

The chain couples TRBV27 to TRBJ2-3; 7 bases are shared with TRBD1. The germline gives CDR1 MNHEY, CDR2 SMNVEV (reference sequence). This CDR3 is 14 amino acids long. Trimming at V came to 5 bases and at J to 1 base, leaving 3 bases not matched to a gene. In DNA form, the CDR3 reads TGTGCCAGCAGTCAGGGGGTGGGCACAGATACGCAGTATTTT. This sequence encodes CASSQGVGTDTQYF.

This chain joins TRBV13 and TRBJ2-7; 7 nucleotides agree with TRBD2. Germline CDR1 reads PRHDT; CDR2 reads FYEKMQ (reference sequence). The CDR3 is 15 residues long. Losses at the gene ends were 5 bases for V and 2 bases for J; bases not matched to a gene: 9. The CDR3 sequence is CASSLRTGGAYEQYF. The CDR3 DNA reads TGTGCCAGCAGCCTCCGGACGGGGGGTGCCTACGAGCAGTACTTC.